This record concerns one TCR beta chain sequence. The clone's antigen remains unknown. No much larger clone exists at a distance of one base, and base qualities are not known. There are 15 amino acids in the CDR3, from cysteine to phenylalanine inclusive. CDR3 DNA is the only sequence kept; it has 45 bases, read in frame from the first base. Trimming removed 0 bases from V and 8 bases from J, leaving 17 bases between the germline ends. For CDR1 and CDR2, the germline V gene lists SGDLS and YYNGEE. The source of the sample is a study of blood T cell repertoires in COVID-19 (dated by TCRdb to about 2020). A note on the overall study: Samples covering the acute and convalescent phases of COVID-19 were provided by collaborators in the United States, Italy and Spain. The material from the prospective study consisted of cDNA or gDNA derived from T cells, B-cell-depleted T cells, or PBMCs. Deeply sampled blood TCRbeta repertoires from subjects exposed to, actively infected with, or recovered from COVID-19 were included in the dataset. A freely available public database, intended as a resource for researchers studying the immune response to SARS-CoV-2, is where the repertoires were released. The samples were drawn from the first 160 participants of the ongoing ImmuneRACE study and from about 1,200 subjects provided by 6 global collaborators. The sample metadata nearly always contained a de-identified subject ID, COVID-19 status, age in years and sex. Where available, HLA class I and class II types were obtained from metadata supplied by the sample provider rather than from assay-based typing. General conclusions and limits of the study: The quantity of clinical and demographic metadata differed by source and by participant and was supplied without curation.

Each collaborating institution followed its own protocols to collect whole blood in K2EDTA tubes. For TCRbeta analysis, collaborators shipped samples as frozen whole blood, isolated PBMCs, or DNA extracted from either of those sample types. TCRbeta CDR3 regions were amplified from genomic DNA by means of the immunoSEQ Assay, a bias-controlled multiplex PCR. From the authors' description of their analysis: Within the assay, amplification of reference gene primers was used to estimate how many nucleated cells each sample contained. Sequence reads were collapsed and filtered to measure the absolute abundance of every unique TCRbeta CDR3 rearrangement. For each sample, productive Simpson clonality was calculated by taking the square root of Simpson's diversity index across productive rearrangements. The table was pulled from immuneACCESS by TCRdb, which kept in-frame rearrangements only. Such tables lose some clones; where checked, under half of the loss comes from unresolved V genes, and the rest has no known cause. That table gives V, J and clone size, and the DNA gave D and trimming. In this sample the table shows approximately 170,000 clones, roughly nine tenths of which occur a single time. The biggest ten clones account for roughly 3.4% of the sample.

This receptor was identified in a man in his 70s with acute or convalescent COVID-19. The sequence joins TRBV9 to TRBJ2-5; the D segment cannot be called with confidence. Sequenced input: peripheral blood. DNA sequence: TGTGCCAGCAGCGTAGTCGGGTCACAAAGAGAAACCCAGTACTTC. The translation is CASSVVGSQRETQYF.